This T cell receptor (beta chain) comes out of a study of blood T cells in healthy people across ages. Whole-study results and caveats: Higher diversity and more naive CD4+ cells were features of long-lived donors, compared to aged donors.

CDR1 is SGHTA and CDR2 is FQGNSA in the germline V gene. Trimming at V came to 5 bases and at J to 1 base, leaving 4 bases not matched to a gene. The CDR3 runs to 17 residues. This clonotype was seen only once. The antigen remains undetermined. PCR was performed a second time for roughly 6 to 12 cycles using a sample-barcoded 5' primer and a J-beta primer mix. Each CDR3 protein gets one entry after TCRdb re-called the 5' RACE reads with MiXCR. The table lists about 900,000 distinct CDR3 sequences, around 68% of them singletons. Input material: blood. This clonotype was obtained from a man aged 25 to 40 in good health. The chain carries TRBV7-2 and TRBJ2-1, with TRBD2 matching 14 bases. The CDR3 sequence is CASSGLAGGISYNEQFF. The CDR3 bases are TGTGCCAGCAGCGGACTAGCGGGGGGAATTTCCTACAATGAGCAGTTCTTC.